These 27 T cell receptor beta chains originate from one sample sequenced in a study of shared clonotypes between healthy human individuals. Libraries were prepared by immunoSEQ multiplex PCR; TCRdb keeps only in-frame clonotypes and omits some of them. The sample holds approximately 1.5 million clones, about 98% seen once. Sequencing was done on a sample of naive CD4+ T cells sorted from blood. This sample's subset: CD45RA+ positively selected. These receptor sequences come from a young man in good health.

As for this clone: Other nucleotide sequences in the sample specify the same CDR3. J is TRBJ2-2 and V is TRBV29-1; D is unresolved. Trimming left V 4 bases short and J 8 bases short, with 5 bases between. The CDR3 spans 10 residues. Germline assignment: CDR1 SQVTM and CDR2 ANQGSEA. The CDR3 coding sequence is TGCAGCGTTGGTTCGGGGGAGCTGTTTTTT. The encoded protein is CSVGSGELFF.

This chain uses TRBV5-4 with TRBJ2-7, with 14 bases identical to TRBD2. Germline loops: CDR1 SGHNT, CDR2 YYREEE (reference sequence). CDR3 length equals 16 residues. With V trimmed by 3 bases and J by 3 bases, 5 bases remained unmatched. Written as DNA, the CDR3 is TGTGCCAGCAGCTCCGATGGACTAGCGGGGGGCTACGAGCAGTACTTC. Protein sequence: CASSSDGLAGGYEQYF.

The chain couples TRBV7-3 to TRBJ1-1; TRBD1 matches at 9 bases. Germline CDR1 is SGHTA and CDR2 is FQGTGA. The CDR3 contains 15 residues. The junction had 7 bases not matched to a gene; V was cut back by 4 bases and J by 4 bases. The CDR3 DNA is TGTGCCAGCAGCTCCCATGGGACAGGGAGCACTGAAGCTTTCTTT. Protein sequence: CASSSHGTGSTEAFF.

This clone has just one count. The chain is built from TRBV4-3 and TRBJ2-1; 7 bases map to TRBD2. Per the germline V gene, CDR1 is LGHNA and CDR2 is YSLEER. This CDR3 has 15 residues. Germline trimming cut 0 bases from V and 9 bases from J; bases unmatched to any gene: 8. CDR3 amino acids: CASSQDRTSFSEQFF. The CDR3 bases are TGCGCCAGCAGCCAAGATCGGACTAGTTTCAGTGAGCAGTTCTTC.

V and J are TRBV19 and TRBJ1-2; the match to TRBD1 covers 8 bases. Germline V gene lookup returns CDR1 LNHDA and CDR2 SQIVND (reference sequence). V lost 2 bases and J lost 6; bases outside the gene matches: 14. There are 17 residues in the CDR3. The CDR3, as DNA: TGTGCCAGTAGTATACGCCCCGGGACAGGATACTCGGATGGCTACACCTTC. Translating it yields CASSIRPGTGYSDGYTF.

This chain links TRBV28 with TRBJ2-3; D is possibly TRBD1 (6 bases). V shed 2 bases and J shed 7 bases, with 10 bases lying between them. There are 13 residues in the CDR3. Germline V lookup: CDR1 MDHEN, CDR2 SYDVKM. CDR3: CASSLLGANTQYF. The CDR3 DNA reads TGTGCCAGCAGTTTACTGGGGGCAAATACGCAGTATTTT.

The chain has TRBV10-3 and TRBJ1-2; D remains unclear. This CDR3 region has 13 residues. CDR1 is ENHRY, CDR2 SYGVKD, per germline. Trimming pared 5 bases from V and 2 bases from J, leaving 9 bases between. In DNA, the CDR3 is TGTGCCATCAGTCTGGATAAAAACTATGGCTACACCTTC. Translating it yields CAISLDKNYGYTF.

The chain is built from TRBV5-8 and TRBJ1-1; D is ambiguous. The CDR3 is 12 residues long. Trimming left V 0 bases short and J 10 bases short, with 10 bases between. CDR1 and CDR2 from the germline V gene are SGHTS and YDEGEE. The CDR3 nucleotides are TGTGCCAGCAGCTTGGTTCACGCTTCAGCTTTCTTT. Amino acids: CASSLVHASAFF.

On this clone itself: In the same sample, other DNA sequences code for this CDR3. V usage is TRBV28 and J usage is TRBJ2-7, with 7 bases lining up with TRBD1. Germline CDR1 MDHEN, CDR2 SYDVKM. The CDR3 is 13 amino acids. Trimming removed 6 bases from V and 2 bases from J; junction bases left unmatched: 4. The CDR3 here is CASSSTGPYEQYF. The CDR3 DNA reads TGTGCCAGCAGCTCGACAGGGCCCTACGAGCAGTACTTC.

The V gene is TRBV7-9, the J gene TRBJ2-5; no firm D call. V was clipped by 5 bases and J by 5 bases, with 12 bases between them. The CDR3 totals 13 residues. In germline, CDR1 is SEHNR, CDR2 FQNEAQ (reference sequence). The CDR3 coding sequence is TGTGCCAGCAGCCCAGAAACAACGGAGACCCAGTACTTC. Amino acids: CASSPETTETQYF. Filled out from reference TRBV7-9 and TRBJ2-5, the complete variable domain reads DTGVSQNPRHKITKRGQNVTFRCDPISEHNRLYWYRQTLGQGPEFLTYFQNEAQLEKSRLLSDRFSAERPKGSFSTLEIQRTEQGDSAMYLCASSPETTETQYFGPGTRLLVL.

This chain joins TRBV19 and TRBJ2-5; D remains ambiguous. Germline CDR1 and CDR2: LNHDA and SQIVND (reference sequence). The V gene lost 3 bases and the J gene lost 5 bases, with 7 bases spanning the gap. The CDR3 is 12 amino acids. CDR3 region: CASSMGFETQYF. CDR3 DNA sequence: TGTGCCAGTAGTATGGGGTTTGAGACCCAGTACTTC. Supplemented by reference TRBV19 and TRBJ2-5, the full variable domain reads DGGITQSPKYLFRKEGQNVTLSCEQNLNHDAMYWYRQDPGQGLRLIYYSQIVNDFQKGDIAEGYSVSREKKESFPLTVTSAQKNPTAFYLCASSMGFETQYFGPGTRLLVL.

The CDR3 coding sequence is TGTGCCAGCAAGTACCGGGACAGGGTTGCCGGGGAGCTGTTTTTT. Translation gives CASKYRDRVAGELFF. This chain uses TRBV19 with TRBJ2-2, with 9 bases that match TRBD1. The CDR3 runs to 15 residues. Trimming removed 9 bases from V and 6 bases from J; junction bases left unmatched: 11. Germline CDR1 LNHDA, CDR2 SQIVND (reference sequence).

The gene calls are TRBV14 and TRBJ2-2; D gene ambiguous. Looked up from germline, CDR1 is SGHDN and CDR2 is FVKESK. The CDR3 sequence is 13 residues long. V gave up 3 bases and J gave up 6 bases, with 8 bases separating them. The chain's CDR3 is CASSQTAPGELFF. The CDR3 DNA sequence: TGTGCCAGCAGCCAGACCGCCCCCGGGGAGCTGTTTTTT.

The CDR3 region is CSASENIQYF. In DNA form, the CDR3 reads TGCAGTGCTAGCGAAAACATTCAGTACTTC. The rearrangement joins TRBV20-1 to TRBJ2-4, with D hard to call. Germline CDR1 reads DFQATT; CDR2 reads SNEGSKA (reference sequence). V dropped 3 bases and J dropped 5 bases, with 2 bases sitting between them. The CDR3 runs 10 residues.

The CDR3 is CASSRFSGSSYNEQFF. CDR3 sequence (DNA): TGTGCCAGCAGCCGATTTAGCGGGAGTTCCTACAATGAGCAGTTCTTC. This chain connects TRBV11-2 to TRBJ2-1; 9 bases are a match to TRBD2. The V gene's germline CDR1 is SGHAT and CDR2 FQNNGV. After removal of 5 bases from V and 1 base from J, the junction contained 6 bases not matched to a gene. This CDR3 is built from 16 residues.

J is TRBJ2-7 and V is TRBV30; tentatively, D is TRBD2 (7 bases). Looked up from germline, CDR1 is GTSNPN and CDR2 is SVGIG (reference sequence). The CDR3 has 13 residues. Trimming took off 2 bases at V and 7 bases at J, with 15 bases between the two ends. DNA of the CDR3: TGTGCCTGGAGTCCGGGGGGCAGGTGGGAGCAGTACTTC. As protein: CAWSPGGRWEQYF. The full variable domain, rest sourced from reference TRBV30 and TRBJ2-7, is SQTIHQWPATLVQPVGSPLSLECTVEGTSNPNLYWYRQAAGRGLQLLFYSVGIGQISSEVPQNLSASRPQDRQFILSSKKLLLSDSGFYLCAWSPGGRWEQYFGPGTRLTVT.

The chain links TRBV9 to TRBJ2-2; 11 bases map to TRBD2. This CDR3 contains 15 residues. Trimming removed 2 bases from V and 7 bases from J; junction bases left unmatched: 4. The germline CDR1 and CDR2 sequences are SGDLS and YYNGEE. The CDR3 DNA follows: TGTGCCAGCAGCGTGCTAGCGGGAGGAGTCGGGGAGCTGTTTTTT. Translated, it gives CASSVLAGGVGELFF.

V is TRBV25-1 and J is TRBJ2-7; no definite D call. From germline, CDR1 is MGHDK and CDR2 SYGVNS. The CDR3 length is 14 residues. The V and J ends lost 4 bases and 4 bases respectively, with 14 bases between them. The CDR3: CASSAHDSMYEQYF. The CDR3 bases are TGTGCCAGCAGTGCTCATGATTCGATGTACGAGCAGTACTTC.

DNA of the CDR3: TGCGCCAGCAGCCCGGACAGGAATCACGAGCAGTACTTC. Translating gives CASSPDRNHEQYF. The chain couples TRBV5-1 to TRBJ2-7, with 7 bases matching TRBD1. V lost 4 bases and J lost 5; bases outside the gene matches: 6. Germline assignment: CDR1 SGHRS and CDR2 YFSETQ. This CDR3 has 13 amino acids.

The chain employs TRBV7-2 and TRBJ2-2, with TRBD2 identical over 9 bases. The CDR3 loop spans 18 amino acids. Per the germline V gene, CDR1 is SGHTA and CDR2 is FQGNSA. V was clipped by 5 bases and J by 3 bases; unmatched bases: 13. The chain's CDR3 is CASSKIPGLAVDTGELFF. The CDR3 DNA sequence: TGTGCCAGCAGCAAAATCCCGGGACTAGCTGTCGACACCGGGGAGCTGTTTTTT.

A single count supports this clone. This chain links TRBV5-4 with TRBJ1-2, with D possibly being TRBD1 (5 bases). CDR3 length: 15 amino acids. Germline CDR1 and CDR2: SGHNT and YYREEE (reference sequence). Trimming took 3 bases from V and 1 from J, leaving 13 bases between them. The CDR3 DNA is TGTGCCAGCAGCTCCCCCCGGGACTTTAACTATGGCTACACCTTC. Translated, it gives CASSSPRDFNYGYTF.

The rearrangement links TRBV28 to TRBJ1-5; no definite D call. V gave up 6 bases and J gave up 6 bases, with 6 bases separating them. Germline V gives CDR1 MDHEN, CDR2 SYDVKM. This CDR3 is 11 amino acids long. The CDR3 reads CASSSGQPQHF. CDR3 DNA sequence: TGTGCCAGCAGCTCCGGTCAGCCCCAGCATTTT. Based on the CDR3 plus reference TRBV28 and TRBJ1-5, the full variable domain is DVKVTQSSRYLVKRTGEKVFLECVQDMDHENMFWYRQDPGLGLRLIYFSYDVKMKEKGDIPEGYSVSREKKERFSLILESASTNQTSMYLCASSSGQPQHFGDGTRLSIL.

V is TRBV19 and J is TRBJ2-7; 10 nucleotides align to TRBD1. This CDR3 region has 15 residues. V trimming: 4 bases; J trimming: 4 bases; junction bases outside the gene matches: 7. From germline, CDR1 is LNHDA and CDR2 SQIVND (reference sequence). CDR3 sequence: CASSSLGQGIYEQYF. As DNA, the CDR3 is TGTGCCAGTAGTAGTTTGGGACAGGGGATTTACGAGCAGTACTTC. Full variable domain (missing parts from reference TRBV19 and TRBJ2-7): DGGITQSPKYLFRKEGQNVTLSCEQNLNHDAMYWYRQDPGQGLRLIYYSQIVNDFQKGDIAEGYSVSREKKESFPLTVTSAQKNPTAFYLCASSSLGQGIYEQYFGPGTRLTVT.

This chain joins TRBV27 and TRBJ2-5; D may match TRBD1 or TRBD2 (6 bases each). V was pared by 2 bases and J by 6 bases, with 25 bases between. Per the germline V gene, CDR1 is MNHEY and CDR2 is SMNVEV (reference sequence). This CDR3 has 18 residues. CDR3 in amino acids: CASSLAGGRGRVVKTQYF. In DNA form, the CDR3 reads TGTGCCAGCAGTTTAGCTGGGGGGCGGGGAAGGGTGGTAAAGACCCAGTACTTC.

This chain uses TRBV9 with TRBJ2-5; the D gene is possibly TRBD1 (5 bases). The CDR3 runs to 14 residues. Trimming pared 2 bases from V and 3 bases from J, leaving 11 bases between. The germline CDR1 and CDR2 sequences are SGDLS and YYNGEE. This chain's CDR3 is CASSVRGWEETQYF. CDR3 sequence (DNA): TGTGCCAGCAGCGTTAGGGGATGGGAAGAGACCCAGTACTTC.

V gene TRBV9 combines with J gene TRBJ2-2; a weak D match, TRBD2 (6 bases). In germline, CDR1 is SGDLS, CDR2 YYNGEE. CDR3 length: 14 amino acids. V lost 5 bases and J lost 5, with 13 bases in between. The CDR3 DNA sequence: TGTGCCAGCAGGCGGGGACGGGCGACCGGGGAGCTGTTTTTT. Protein: CASRRGRATGELFF.

The CDR3, as DNA: TGTGCCAGCAGCTTACTGGCAGGCTCTGGAAACACCATATATTTT. The encoded protein is CASSLLAGSGNTIYF. The chain combines TRBV7-8 with TRBJ1-3; D is unclear. The V end was cut by 2 bases, the J end by 0 bases, with 8 bases between. Germline-derived CDR1 and CDR2 are SGHVS and FQNEAQ. The CDR3 totals 15 residues.